The rows below give T cell receptor beta chains drawn from one sample of a study of blood T cell repertoires in COVID-19. Using immunoSEQ multiplex PCR, the repertoire was profiled, and TCRdb retains in-frame clones only, with some absent. The top ten hold about 0.7% of the sample, which has 450,000 to 600,000 clones, approximately 90% seen once. The sample comprised PBMCs or T cells enriched from blood (not recorded which). The source is a woman under 30 who had recovered from COVID-19. CDR3s include the opening cysteine and the closing phenylalanine or tryptophan. The D gene is left open where the match is weak. The size field is filled for only some rows; it gives once, few, many or a size class.

d_call	v_call	j_call	clone_size	cdr3_aa	cdr3_nt
-	TRBV3-1/TRBV3-2	TRBJ1-1	few	CASSQDPTEAEAFF	TGTGCCAGCAGCCAAGATCCTACCGAGGCTGAAGCTTTCTTT
TRBD2	TRBV4-1	TRBJ2-3	-	CASSQEEAGGDTQYF	TGCGCCAGCAGCCAAGAGGAGGCGGGGGGGGATACGCAGTATTTT
TRBD1	TRBV28	TRBJ1-1	-	CASSLSDRVGTEAFF	TGTGCCAGCAGTTTGTCTGACAGGGTAGGCACTGAAGCTTTCTTT
TRBD1	TRBV7-2	TRBJ2-3	-	CASSTRQGGDTQYF	TGTGCCAGCAGCACAAGACAGGGGGGCGATACGCAGTATTTT
TRBD2	TRBV5-1	TRBJ2-5	-	CASSAGLAGFETQYF	TGCGCCAGCAGCGCCGGACTAGCGGGCTTTGAGACCCAGTACTTC
-	TRBV4-1	TRBJ2-7	once	CASSQDQGTYEQYF	TGCGCCAGCAGCCAAGATCAGGGGACCTACGAGCAGTACTTC
-	TRBV7-2	TRBJ2-1	-	CASSSDSNNEQFF	TGTGCCAGCAGCTCGGACTCGAACAATGAGCAGTTCTTC
-	TRBV3-1/TRBV3-2	TRBJ2-7	-	CASSRGGAGDEQYF	TGTGCCAGCAGCCGAGGGGGGGCCGGAGACGAGCAGTACTTC
-	TRBV7-2	TRBJ1-1	-	CASSSFSLNTEAFF	TGTGCCAGCAGCTCCTTTTCGTTGAACACTGAAGCTTTCTTT
TRBD1	TRBV9	TRBJ1-6	once	CASSVTGTYNSPLHF	TGTGCCAGCAGCGTGACAGGGACCTATAATTCACCCCTCCACTTT
TRBD2	TRBV4-1	TRBJ2-1	-	CASSHSSGGLYNEQFF	TGCGCCAGCAGCCACAGTAGCGGGGGGCTTTACAATGAGCAGTTCTTC
-	TRBV11-2	TRBJ2-7	-	CASRDFLRYEQYF	TGTGCCTCAAGGGACTTCCTGAGGTACGAGCAGTACTTC
-	TRBV4-1	TRBJ2-5	-	CASSQERTTEETQYF	TGCGCCAGCAGCCAAGAGAGGACTACTGAAGAGACCCAGTACTTC
-	TRBV5-1	TRBJ1-4	once	CASSFLSGATNEKLFF	TGCGCCAGCAGCTTCCTCTCGGGTGCAACTAATGAAAAACTGTTTTTT
-	TRBV2	TRBJ2-5	-	CASSATQETQYF	TGTGCCAGCAGTGCGACTCAAGAGACCCAGTACTTC
-	TRBV19	TRBJ1-6	-	CASTTAVERPPLHF	TGTGCCAGTACCACAGCGGTGGAACGGCCACCCCTCCACTTT
TRBD2	TRBV6-5	TRBJ2-2	-	CASRPGGAVSGELFF	TGTGCCAGCAGGCCCGGGGGGGCAGTTTCCGGGGAGCTGTTTTTT
-	TRBV7-9	TRBJ2-7	-	CASSSRQHSYEQYF	TGTGCCAGCAGCTCCCGACAGCACTCCTACGAGCAGTACTTC
-	TRBV7-8	TRBJ1-3	-	CASSSTSGASGNTIYF	TGTGCCAGCAGCTCGACCAGCGGCGCTTCTGGAAACACCATATATTTT
-	TRBV5-6	TRBJ1-5	many	CASSLAGFNQPQHF	TGTGCCAGCAGCTTAGCAGGTTTCAATCAGCCCCAGCATTTT
TRBD2	TRBV5-4	TRBJ2-5	-	CASTSTSVQETQYF	TGTGCCAGCACGTCGACTAGCGTGCAAGAGACCCAGTACTTC
-	TRBV19	TRBJ2-3	-	CASTPPGEQSTDTQYF	TGTGCCAGTACCCCTCCGGGGGAGCAAAGCACAGATACGCAGTATTTT
-	TRBV6-5	TRBJ1-1	-	CASSYSGGTEAFF	TGTGCCAGCAGTTACTCCGGGGGTACTGAAGCTTTCTTT
TRBD1	TRBV5-6	TRBJ2-1	-	CASNLDYGTGVYNEQFF	TGTGCCAGCAACTTGGATTACGGGACAGGGGTGTACAATGAGCAGTTCTTC
-	TRBV21-1	TRBJ2-7	-	CASYGHPCASYEQYF	TGTGCCAGCTATGGACATCCTTGTGCCTCCTACGAGCAGTACTTC